A single sample gave rise to the 29 T cell receptor beta chains below, sequenced in a study of glioma-infiltrating T cells. The iRepertoire nested amplicon-rescue multiplex PCR amplified TCR alpha and beta CDR3s from RNA. Using its own MiXCR run on the multiplex PCR reads, TCRdb lists one record per CDR3 protein. The table lists tens of thousands of distinct CDR3 sequences, less than 30% of them singletons. Material for sequencing was glioma tissue, nonneoplastic brain tissue, or PBMCs (not recorded which). Source of these receptors: a human donor with low-grade glioma or glioblastoma, undergoing nonglioma brain surgery, or in good health (not recorded which).

The sample holds many counts of this clonotype. The chain employs TRBV4-1 and TRBJ1-6, with no clear D. Trimming took off 0 bases at V and 5 bases at J, with 14 bases between the two ends. The CDR3 extends over 17 amino acids. CDR1 and CDR2 (germline): MGHRA, YSYEKL. The CDR3 region is CASSQEGRPGNNSPLHF. The DNA of the CDR3 is TGCGCCAGCAGCCAAGAAGGGAGACCTGGGAATAATTCACCCCTCCACTTT.

At least ten counts were recorded for this clonotype. The chain combines TRBV14 with TRBJ2-3, with TRBD2 matching over 14 bases. The CDR3 loop spans 16 amino acids. Germline CDR1 is SGHDN and CDR2 is FVKESK. Trimming cost V 4 bases and J 5 bases; bases outside gene matches: 5. CDR3 sequence (DNA): TGTGCCAGCAGCCTGGGACTAGCGGGAGCCGTAGATACGCAGTATTTT. Protein product: CASSLGLAGAVDTQYF. Supplemented by reference TRBV14 and TRBJ2-3, the full variable domain reads EAGVTQFPSHSVIEKGQTVTLRCDPISGHDNLYWYRRVMGKEIKFLLHFVKESKQDESGMPNNRFLAERTGGTYSTLKVQPAELEDSGVYFCASSLGLAGAVDTQYFGPGTRLTVL.

The CDR3 spells CASSSLLKQETQYF. CDR3 coding DNA: TGCGCCAGCTCCTCCCTACTGAAACAAGAGACCCAGTACTTC. The chain employs TRBV5-1 and TRBJ2-5; D is ambiguous. V was trimmed by 7 bases and J by 2 bases, leaving 15 bases between them. The germline V gene encodes CDR1 SGHRS and CDR2 YFSETQ. The CDR3 is 14 residues long.

In its sample, this clonotype was seen many times. The chain couples TRBV6-2 or TRBV6-3 to TRBJ2-7; D is undetermined. The CDR3 runs 15 residues. V lost 6 bases and J lost 0, with 15 bases in between. The germline CDR1 and CDR2 sequences are MNHEY and SVGEGT. CDR3 in amino acids: CASSPRRTSSYEQYF. The CDR3 DNA is TGTGCCAGCAGCCCTAGACGGACCAGCTCCTACGAGCAGTACTTC.

This clonotype occurred many times. The gene calls are TRBV5-1 and TRBJ2-3; D ambiguous. In germline, CDR1 is SGHRS, CDR2 YFSETQ. This CDR3 contains 15 residues. The ends were cut back, 1 base at V and 5 bases at J, with 14 bases in the middle. In DNA, the CDR3 is TGCGCCAGCAGCTTGTACCTCCGGAAAGGAGATACGCAGTATTTT. Translating it yields CASSLYLRKGDTQYF.

The chain recombines TRBV7-8 with TRBJ2-1; TRBD2 might be the D (6 bases). The CDR3 totals 20 residues. The V end was cut by 4 bases, the J end by 3 bases, with 28 bases between. Per germline, CDR1 SGHVS and CDR2 FQNEAQ. Here the CDR3 reads CASSSSPGDLARTLYNEQFF. CDR3 nucleotide sequence: TGTGCCAGCAGCTCTAGCCCCGGGGACCTAGCGAGGACACTCTACAATGAGCAGTTCTTC.

This clonotype was counted a few times. V and J are TRBV5-5 and TRBJ1-1; D is perhaps TRBD1 (5 bases). The CDR3 loop spans 13 amino acids. Trimming shortened V by 2 bases and J by 11 bases, and 16 bases separated the two germline ends. The germline V gene has CDR1 SGHKS and CDR2 YYEKEE (reference sequence). The CDR3 sequence is CASSLGTQDGAFF. CDR3 coding DNA: TGTGCCAGCAGCTTAGGGACTCAAGACGGGGCTTTCTTT.

V usage is TRBV29-1 and J usage is TRBJ2-3; D perhaps matches TRBD2 (6 bases). The V end was cut by 1 base, the J end by 0 bases, with 14 bases between. From germline, CDR1 is SQVTM and CDR2 ANQGSEA. There are 16 residues in the CDR3. This CDR3 is CSVEGWQRASTDTQYF. The DNA for the CDR3 is TGCAGCGTTGAAGGGTGGCAGCGGGCTAGCACAGATACGCAGTATTTT.

This sequence joins TRBV29-1 and TRBJ2-7; TRBD1 agrees at 9 bases. The CDR3 is 14 amino acids. Losses at the gene ends were 1 base for V and 6 bases for J; bases not matched to a gene: 7. Per the germline V gene, CDR1 is SQVTM and CDR2 is ANQGSEA. The CDR3 nucleotides read TGCAGCGTTGAAGGGGGGACAGGGATCAGCGAGCAGTACTTC. Translation: CSVEGGTGISEQYF.

With respect to this clonotype: This may stem from a read error, because a much larger clone lies one nucleotide away. The genes are TRBV14 and TRBJ2-1; D gene uncertain. Germline V gene lookup returns CDR1 SGHDN and CDR2 FVKESK. This CDR3 is built from 11 residues. The CDR3 DNA reads as TGTGCCGGCAGCCAAGATTTCGAGCAGTTCTTC. Translated: CAGSQDFEQFF.

The table lists this clonotype with many counts. The chain couples TRBV12-3 or TRBV12-4 to TRBJ1-5; perhaps TRBD1 as D (5 bases). V lost 4 bases, J lost 0 bases, and 10 bases lay in between. This CDR3 has 15 residues. This CDR3 is CASSYGGYSNQPQHF. The CDR3 bases are TGTGCCAGCAGTTATGGGGGATATAGCAATCAGCCCCAGCATTTT.

This clonotype was recorded many times. This chain joins TRBV7-9 and TRBJ2-1; 9 bases are a match to TRBD2. The CDR3 runs to 13 residues. CDR1 is SEHNR and CDR2 is FQNEAQ in the germline V gene (reference sequence). After removal of 6 bases from V and 14 bases from J, the junction contained 11 bases not matched to a gene. This CDR3 reads CASSIGLAGKEFF. CDR3 DNA: TGTGCCAGCAGTATAGGGCTAGCGGGGAAAGAGTTCTTC.

Regarding this clonotype: One junction end does not reproduce the germline sequence, and a read error may be involved. The V and J genes are TRBV6-2 or TRBV6-3 and TRBJ2-5, with D maybe TRBD2 (5 bases). Per the germline V gene, CDR1 is MNHEY and CDR2 is SVGEGT. This CDR3 is built from 15 residues. The CDR3 loop reads CASSSQRRYQETQYF. The CDR3 DNA reads TGCGCCAGCAGTTCTCAGCGGCGGTACCAAGAGACCCAGTACTTC.

Many counts were recorded for this clonotype. V gene TRBV24-1 combines with J gene TRBJ2-5; D gene uncertain. The V end was cut by 4 bases, the J end by 1 base, with 15 bases between. The CDR3 length is 16 residues. Per germline, CDR1 KGHDR and CDR2 SFDVKD. The CDR3, as DNA: TGTGCCACCAGTGACTCCGCCAGAGCCCCCCAAGAGACCCAGTACTTC. Amino acids: CATSDSARAPQETQYF.

A few counts support this clonotype. This chain uses TRBV5-6 with TRBJ2-5; D gene uncertain. The V end lost 3 bases, the J end lost 2 bases, and 8 bases lay between the germline ends. The germline gives CDR1 SGHDT, CDR2 YYEEEE. The CDR3 is 13 amino acids. CDR3 sequence: CASSYTGQETQYF. The CDR3 DNA follows: TGTGCCAGCAGCTATACCGGGCAAGAGACCCAGTACTTC.

In its sample, this clonotype was seen many times. The rearrangement links TRBV3-1 to TRBJ2-5; D is ambiguous. Germline assignment: CDR1 LGHDT and CDR2 YNNKEL (reference sequence). With 6 bases removed from V and 5 bases from J, the gap between germline ends came to 7 bases. This CDR3 region has 11 residues. The chain's CDR3 is CASRALETQYF. CDR3 nucleotide sequence: TGTGCCAGCAGGGCCCTCGAGACCCAGTACTTC.

This clonotype was found a few times. V is TRBV4-1 and J is TRBJ2-7; D uncertain. The CDR3 has 19 amino acids. Germline lookup yields CDR1 MGHRA and CDR2 YSYEKL. Trimming removed 0 bases from V and 0 bases from J, with 21 bases in between. In nucleotides, the CDR3 is TGCGCCAGCAGCCAAGATTGGGTCCGACGGACCCGGCCCTCCTACGAGCAGTACTTC. Its protein is CASSQDWVRRTRPSYEQYF.

This clonotype was found many times. The gene calls are TRBV20-1 and TRBJ2-5; weak D call: TRBD1 (6 bases). The germline V and J ends were trimmed by 4 bases and 1 base, with 13 bases remaining between them. Germline CDR1 is DFQATT and CDR2 is SNEGSKA (reference sequence). This CDR3 spans 14 amino acids. The CDR3 DNA reads as TGCAGTGCTACTAGGGGACACTTCCAAGAGACCCAGTACTTC. Its translation is CSATRGHFQETQYF.

The sample holds many counts of this clonotype. The chain employs TRBV4-1 and TRBJ2-1, with D uncertain. Trimming pared 3 bases from V and 4 bases from J, leaving 10 bases between. The CDR3 has 14 residues. The germline gives CDR1 MGHRA, CDR2 YSYEKL. CDR3 bases: TGCGCCAGCAGCCACTACCCCTATTACAATGAGCAGTTCTTC. It codes for CASSHYPYYNEQFF.

J is TRBJ2-3 and V is TRBV5-1; 8 bases align to TRBD2. The germline V gene has CDR1 SGHRS and CDR2 YFSETQ. With 2 bases clipped from V and 2 bases from J, the junction kept 7 bases outside the gene matches. The CDR3 consists of 16 residues. The CDR3 DNA follows: TGCGCCAGCAGCTTATCAAGCGGGAGCTCCACAGATACGCAGTATTTT. It codes for CASSLSSGSSTDTQYF. Filled out from reference TRBV5-1 and TRBJ2-3, the complete variable domain reads KAGVTQTPRYLIKTRGQQVTLSCSPISGHRSVSWYQQTPGQGLQFLFEYFSETQRNKGNFPGRFSGRQFSNSRSEMNVSTLELGDSALYLCASSLSSGSSTDTQYFGPGTRLTVL.

The chain employs TRBV5-1 and TRBJ2-1, with 7 nucleotides matching TRBD1. Losses at the gene ends were 4 bases for V and 5 bases for J; bases not matched to a gene: 12. This CDR3 comprises 16 residues. From germline, CDR1 is SGHRS and CDR2 YFSETQ. The CDR3 nucleotides are TGCGCCAGCAGCCAAAACGACAGGGCCCCCAACAATGAGCAGTTCTTC. This translates into CASSQNDRAPNNEQFF.

The chain recombines TRBV5-6 with TRBJ2-7, with 11 positions matching TRBD1. This CDR3 is built from 15 residues. The V gene's germline CDR1 is SGHDT and CDR2 YYEEEE. V was clipped by 6 bases and J by 3 bases; unmatched bases: 8. The CDR3 reads CASTRTGGSSYEQYF. The CDR3 DNA sequence: TGTGCCAGCACCCGGACAGGGGGCTCCAGCTACGAGCAGTACTTC. Together with reference TRBV5-6 and TRBJ2-7, the CDR3 gives the full variable domain: DAGVTQSPTHLIKTRGQQVTLRCSPKSGHDTVSWYQQALGQGPQFIFQYYEEEERQRGNFPDRFSGHQFPNYSSELNVNALLLGDSALYLCASTRTGGSSYEQYFGPGTRLTVT.

The chain uses TRBV7-2 and TRBJ2-3; TRBD2 might be the D (6 bases). The V gene's germline CDR1 is SGHTA and CDR2 FQGNSA. This CDR3 region has 15 residues. V was pared by 1 base and J by 1 base, with 9 bases between. The CDR3, as DNA: TGTGCCAGCAGCTTAGGGGGACTGCGCACAGATACGCAGTATTTT. It codes for CASSLGGLRTDTQYF.

This clonotype has ten or more counts. V and J are TRBV20-1 and TRBJ1-1, with D possibly matching TRBD1 (6 bases). The length of the CDR3 is 14 residues. The ends were cut back, 1 base at V and 5 bases at J, with 14 bases in the middle. Germline V lookup: CDR1 DFQATT, CDR2 SNEGSKA (reference sequence). DNA for the CDR3: TGCAGTGCTAGAGTTCAGGGGCCGGGGACTGAAGCTTTCTTT. Amino acids: CSARVQGPGTEAFF.

Only a few counts were recorded for this clonotype. The junction departs from the called germline gene at one end, perhaps through a read error. The rearrangement links TRBV19 to TRBJ1-1; D possibly corresponds to TRBD1 (6 bases). Germline loops: CDR1 LNHDA, CDR2 SQIVND (reference sequence). The CDR3 consists of 15 residues. This CDR3 is CASSSTPTGNTEAFF. The CDR3 bases are TGTGCCAGTAGTTCGACCCCGACAGGAAACACTGAAGCTTTCTTC. The complete variable domain, with remaining parts taken from reference TRBV19 and TRBJ1-1, reads DGGITQSPKYLFRKEGQNVTLSCEQNLNHDAMYWYRQDPGQGLRLIYYSQIVNDFQKGDIAEGYSVSREKKESFPLTVTSAQKNPTAFYLCASSSTPTGNTEAFFGQGTRLTVV.

This clonotype was counted at least ten times. The chain has TRBV29-1 and TRBJ2-3; TRBD1 agrees at 8 bases. The CDR3 length is 15 residues. From germline, CDR1 is SQVTM and CDR2 ANQGSEA. V was clipped by 3 bases and J by 5 bases; unmatched bases: 10. The DNA for the CDR3 is TGCAGCGTTGACGGGGTCAGGGGGCAAGTAGATACGCAGTATTTT. This codes for CSVDGVRGQVDTQYF.

This clonotype showed up just a few times. This rearrangement joins TRBV3-1 to TRBJ1-2, with D maybe TRBD1 (5 bases). CDR3 length: 16 amino acids. Germline V gene data show CDR1 as LGHDT and CDR2 as YNNKEL (reference sequence). The V end was cut by 4 bases, the J end by 5 bases, with 20 bases between. The CDR3 region is CASSRSAGSEGYGYTF. Written as DNA, the CDR3 is TGTGCCAGCAGCCGCTCGGCGGGGTCGGAGGGGTATGGCTACACCTTC. Full variable domain (missing parts from reference TRBV3-1 and TRBJ1-2): DTAVSQTPKYLVTQMGNDKSIKCEQNLGHDTMYWYKQDSKKFLKIMFSYNNKELIINETVPNRFSPKSPDKAHLNLHINSLELGDSAVYFCASSRSAGSEGYGYTFGSGTRLTVV.

This clonotype was seen a handful of times. This sequence joins TRBV9 and TRBJ2-3; D not certain. Germline loops: CDR1 SGDLS, CDR2 YYNGEE. V gave up 0 bases and J gave up 0 bases, with 5 bases separating them. The CDR3 has 14 amino acids. CDR3 nucleotides: TGTGCCAGCAGCGTAGTGAGTAGCACAGATACGCAGTATTTT. Translating it yields CASSVVSSTDTQYF.

This clonotype came up many times. The gene calls are TRBV6-5 and TRBJ2-5; D call uncertain. V shed 0 bases and J shed 0 bases, with 11 bases lying between them. The CDR3 loop spans 16 amino acids. Germline V CDR1 and CDR2: MNHEY, SVGAGI. In nucleotides, the CDR3 is TGTGCCAGCAGTTACTCGGGGTCAGCCGACCAAGAGACCCAGTACTTC. It translates to CASSYSGSADQETQYF.